Shown below are 30 T cell receptor beta chains from a single sample sequenced in a study of blood T cells in healthy people across ages. A second roughly 6 to 12 cycle PCR used barcoded and J-beta primers. TCRdb reanalysed the 5' RACE reads using MiXCR and keeps one entry per CDR3 protein. The repertoire holds some 1.4 million distinct CDR3 sequences, with 35% to 45% as singletons. Sequenced input: blood. All receptors come from a young woman in good health.

The table lists this clonotype with a few counts. V is TRBV20-1 and J is TRBJ1-5; 11 bases align to TRBD1. Losses at the gene ends were 6 bases for V and 6 bases for J; bases not matched to a gene: 7. This CDR3 spans 14 amino acids. The germline V gene encodes CDR1 DFQATT and CDR2 SNEGSKA (reference sequence). The CDR3 bases are TGCAGTGCCTTGTCCGGGACAGGGGGTCAGCCCCAGCATTTT. Protein sequence: CSALSGTGGQPQHF.

J is TRBJ2-1 and V is TRBV25-1; D call uncertain. Per the germline V gene, CDR1 is MGHDK and CDR2 is SYGVNS. CDR3 length equals 16 residues. V was pared by 4 bases and J by 2 bases, with 15 bases between. For the CDR3, the DNA is TGTGCCAGCAGTGTGGGTCTAGGACCCGCCTACAATGAGCAGTTCTTC. It encodes CASSVGLGPAYNEQFF.

The chain employs TRBV6-2 or TRBV6-3 and TRBJ1-6; D gene unclear. This CDR3 region has 13 residues. V was pared by 2 bases and J by 9 bases, with 8 bases between. Germline CDR1 MNHEY, CDR2 SVGEGT. This chain's CDR3 is CASSYSPTSPLHF. CDR3 coding DNA: TGTGCCAGCAGTTACAGTCCGACTTCACCCCTCCACTTT.

In its sample, this clonotype was seen a few times. The chain couples TRBV10-3 to TRBJ2-7, with 7 positions matching TRBD2. V lost 2 bases, J lost 2 bases, and 6 bases stayed unmatched. Germline CDR1 and CDR2: ENHRY and SYGVKD. The length of the CDR3 is 15 residues. The CDR3 DNA is TGTGCCATCAGTGAGGGGAGGGCATTCCCCTACGAGCAGTACTTC. As protein: CAISEGRAFPYEQYF.

This clonotype occurred a few times. The genes are TRBV7-2 and TRBJ2-7; D perhaps matches TRBD2 (7 bases). Germline V gene data show CDR1 as SGHTA and CDR2 as FQGNSA. Between the trimmed V and J ends, which lost 2 bases and 4 bases, there was a span of 27 bases. This CDR3 is 19 amino acids long. CDR3 bases: TGTGCCAGCAGCTTATTTGTGGGGGCCGGGCTAGCGGAGATATACGAGCAGTACTTC. This translates into CASSLFVGAGLAEIYEQYF.

The rearrangement uses TRBV20-1 and TRBJ2-3, with TRBD2 matching 13 bases. The CDR3 is 15 amino acids. Germline V gene sequence: CDR1 DFQATT, CDR2 SNEGSKA (reference sequence). J lost 4 bases, V lost 6 bases, and 7 bases had no gene match. This CDR3 is CSADGLAGASDTQYF. As DNA, the CDR3 is TGCAGTGCCGACGGACTAGCGGGAGCCTCAGATACGCAGTATTTT.

The chain is built from TRBV9 and TRBJ1-6; D remains ambiguous. Germline lookup yields CDR1 SGDLS and CDR2 YYNGEE. Trimming left V 7 bases short and J 0 bases short, with 11 bases between. The CDR3 is made up of 15 amino acids. CDR3 residues: CASQLGSSYNSPLHF. The CDR3 coding sequence is TGTGCCAGCCAGTTGGGCAGCTCCTATAATTCACCCCTCCACTTT.

This clonotype has just a few counts. The gene calls are TRBV28 and TRBJ2-5, with D perhaps assigned TRBD1 or TRBD2 (5 bases each). The J call could be wrong; TRBJ2-7 is a better fit for the DNA end. The CDR3 contains 11 residues. The germline V gene has CDR1 MDHEN and CDR2 SYDVKM. The CDR3 loop reads CASIEGPEQYF. The CDR3 nucleotides read TGTGCCAGCATTGAGGGACCCGAGCAGTACTTC.

This clonotype turned up a few times. V gene TRBV10-2 combines with J gene TRBJ2-1; TRBD2 aligns across 9 bases. This CDR3 contains 14 residues. Germline CDR1 and CDR2: WSHSY and SAAADI. V gave up 6 bases and J gave up 3 bases; unmatched junction bases: 3. The CDR3, as DNA: TGCGCCAGCAGGTCTAGCGGGGTCTACAATGAGCAGTTCTTC. Translated, it gives CASRSSGVYNEQFF.

This clonotype appeared a few times. This chain uses TRBV12-3 or TRBV12-4 with TRBJ1-1; D gene ambiguous. V lost 6 bases, J lost 0 bases, and 8 bases lay in between. The CDR3 contains 13 residues. The CDR3 DNA reads TGTGCCAGCAGGGGTGCAGTGAACACTGAAGCTTTCTTT. Encoded protein: CASRGAVNTEAFF.

This clonotype has only a few counts. The chain recombines TRBV20-1 with TRBJ2-1, with 8 bases fitting TRBD2. CDR3 length: 16 residues. Per germline, CDR1 DFQATT and CDR2 SNEGSKA (reference sequence). J was trimmed by 4 bases and V by 2 bases; bases with no gene match: 10. CDR3 amino acids: CSARSYGLAQYNEQFF. Here the CDR3 DNA reads TGCAGTGCTAGATCCTACGGACTAGCCCAATACAATGAGCAGTTCTTC.

A few counts support this clonotype. This chain links TRBV7-9 with TRBJ1-1; D gene uncertain. Germline CDR1 and CDR2: SEHNR and FQNEAQ (reference sequence). The CDR3 sequence is 13 residues long. Between the trimmed V and J ends, which lost 4 bases and 5 bases, there was a span of 11 bases. The CDR3 protein is CASSYAPTTEAFF. The CDR3 nucleotides read TGTGCCAGCAGCTACGCACCCACGACTGAAGCTTTCTTT.

The chain employs TRBV4-1 and TRBJ1-2, with 10 nucleotides matching TRBD1. Looked up from germline, CDR1 is MGHRA and CDR2 is YSYEKL. The CDR3 loop spans 16 amino acids. Losses at the gene ends were 4 bases for V and 4 bases for J; bases not matched to a gene: 9. The CDR3 DNA reads as TGCGCCAGCAGCCCCAACGGACAGGGGGAACTCTATGGCTACACCTTC. This sequence encodes CASSPNGQGELYGYTF.

The sample holds a few counts of this clonotype. The chain is built from TRBV15 and TRBJ1-2; 7 bases are shared with TRBD1. Germline V lookup: CDR1 LNHNV, CDR2 YYDKDF (reference sequence). Germline trimming cut 0 bases from V and 3 bases from J; bases unmatched to any gene: 4. The CDR3 has 15 residues. CDR3 protein: CATSRELTGDYGYTF. CDR3 coding DNA: TGTGCCACCAGCAGAGAGCTCACAGGGGACTATGGCTACACCTTC.

This rearrangement joins TRBV12-3 or TRBV12-4 to TRBJ2-1, with TRBD2 identical over 7 bases. The V and J ends lost 6 bases and 6 bases, in that order; junction bases with no gene match: 8. The CDR3 is 14 amino acids. CDR3: CASSHSGFSNEQFF. The CDR3, as DNA: TGTGCCAGCAGCCATAGCGGGTTCAGCAATGAGCAGTTCTTC.

The chain is built from TRBV4-2 and TRBJ2-1; TRBD2 might be the D (6 bases). Per germline, CDR1 LGHNA and CDR2 YNFKEQ. The CDR3 totals 16 residues. V was pared by 0 bases and J by 5 bases, with 14 bases between. CDR3: CASSQDNSGPHNEQFF. For the CDR3, the DNA is TGTGCCAGCAGCCAAGATAATAGCGGTCCGCACAATGAGCAGTTCTTC.

The rearrangement joins TRBV10-3 to TRBJ1-1; D gene uncertain. The CDR3 spans 12 residues. V was shortened by 6 bases and J by 3 bases, with 8 bases between the two germline ends. CDR1 is ENHRY and CDR2 is SYGVKD in the germline V gene. The CDR3 spells CAIRGSDTEAFF. In DNA form, the CDR3 reads TGTGCCATCAGGGGGTCGGACACTGAAGCTTTCTTT.

The chain links TRBV18 to TRBJ2-3; tentatively, D is TRBD1 or TRBD2 (5 bases each). The V end was cut by 1 base, the J end by 2 bases, with 19 bases between. The germline CDR1 and CDR2 sequences are KGHSH and LQKENI. The CDR3 runs to 18 residues. Here the CDR3 reads CASSPREPGQVFTDTQYF. Here the CDR3 DNA reads TGTGCCAGCTCACCACGGGAGCCAGGGCAGGTATTCACAGATACGCAGTATTTT.

This clonotype was seen only a few times. The chain joins TRBV12-3 or TRBV12-4 to TRBJ2-3; D unclear. The CDR3 loop spans 12 amino acids. V shed 10 bases and J shed 6 bases, with 14 bases lying between them. The CDR3 spells CATRAGRDTQYF. CDR3 bases: TGTGCCACTCGGGCCGGAAGGGATACGCAGTATTTT.

The J gene is TRBJ2-5, the V gene TRBV3-1; 10 nucleotides line up with TRBD2. V shed 0 bases, J shed 2 bases, and the junction held 3 bases outside the gene matches. Per germline, CDR1 LGHDT and CDR2 YNNKEL (reference sequence). This CDR3 is built from 16 residues. CDR3 in amino acids: CASSQELAGLQETQYF. The CDR3 DNA reads as TGTGCCAGCAGCCAAGAACTAGCGGGGCTACAAGAGACCCAGTACTTC.

The chain carries TRBV29-1 and TRBJ2-3, with 7 bases lining up with TRBD2. Losses at the gene ends were 4 bases for V and 5 bases for J; bases not matched to a gene: 6. The CDR3 has 13 residues. Germline values: CDR1 SQVTM, CDR2 ANQGSEA. The DNA for the CDR3 is TGCAGCGTTGTGGGGAGGGTCAAAGATACGCAGTATTTT. Translated, it gives CSVVGRVKDTQYF.

The V and J genes are TRBV20-1 and TRBJ2-1; 12 bases align to TRBD2. J was trimmed by 7 bases and V by 3 bases; bases with no gene match: 7. The CDR3 is made up of 15 amino acids. Germline-derived CDR1 and CDR2 are DFQATT and SNEGSKA (reference sequence). The CDR3 DNA reads TGCAGTGCTAGGGCACTAGCGGGAGGAGCTAATGAGCAGTTCTTC. This sequence encodes CSARALAGGANEQFF.

V usage is TRBV4-1 and J usage is TRBJ1-4, with TRBD1 matching over 10 bases. The CDR3 extends over 19 amino acids. The V and J ends lost 4 bases and 2 bases, in that order; junction bases with no gene match: 13. Germline V lookup: CDR1 MGHRA, CDR2 YSYEKL. CDR3 nucleotides: TGCGCCAGCAGCCTAACGCCGGGACAGGGGTTTTGGACTAATGAAAAACTGTTTTTT. Its protein product is CASSLTPGQGFWTNEKLFF.

V usage is TRBV7-9 and J usage is TRBJ1-1; the D is unclear. CDR3 length: 15 residues. V was pared by 5 bases and J by 0 bases, with 13 bases between. Germline assignment: CDR1 SEHNR and CDR2 FQNEAQ (reference sequence). The DNA of the CDR3 is TGTGCCAGCAGCGTAGACGGCACCCTGAACACTGAAGCTTTCTTT. Residues: CASSVDGTLNTEAFF.

Details on this clonotype: One junction end disagrees with the germline gene, perhaps due to a read error. The CDR3 nucleotides are TGCAGTGCAACAAAAGTAGCGGGAGGGCCGATCAATGAGCAGTTGTTC. This sequence encodes CSATKVAGGPINEQLF. V and J are TRBV20-1 and TRBJ2-1; 11 positions match TRBD2. This CDR3 comprises 16 residues. The germline V gene encodes CDR1 DFQATT and CDR2 SNEGSKA (reference sequence).

About this clonotype itself: A much larger clone lies a single base off, so this may be a read error. The chain links TRBV7-9 to TRBJ1-2; TRBD1 aligns across 8 bases. CDR3 size: 14 residues. Germline values: CDR1 SEHNR, CDR2 FQNEAQ (reference sequence). This chain's CDR3 is CASSLVGTGYGHTF. Here the CDR3 DNA reads TGTGCCAGCAGCTTAGTCGGGACAGGCTATGGCCACACCTTC. The complete variable domain, with remaining parts taken from reference TRBV7-9 and TRBJ1-2, reads DTGVSQNPRHKITKRGQNVTFRCDPISEHNRLYWYRQTLGQGPEFLTYFQNEAQLEKSRLLSDRFSAERPKGSFSTLEIQRTEQGDSAMYLCASSLVGTGYGHTFGSGTRLTVV.

The count of this clonotype is one. The chain carries TRBV19 and TRBJ1-4; D uncertain. Trimming took 3 bases from V and 3 from J, leaving 2 bases between them. The germline V gene has CDR1 LNHDA and CDR2 SQIVND (reference sequence). This CDR3 is 12 amino acids long. The CDR3 DNA reads TGTGCCAGTAGTATGTCTAATGAAAAACTGTTTTTT. Its protein product is CASSMSNEKLFF. The complete variable domain, with remaining parts taken from reference TRBV19 and TRBJ1-4, reads DGGITQSPKYLFRKEGQNVTLSCEQNLNHDAMYWYRQDPGQGLRLIYYSQIVNDFQKGDIAEGYSVSREKKESFPLTVTSAQKNPTAFYLCASSMSNEKLFFGSGTQLSVL.

This rearrangement joins TRBV7-2 to TRBJ1-5; D unclear. V lost 2 bases and J 0 bases, leaving 8 bases between the germline ends. The CDR3 is made up of 15 amino acids. Germline V gene sequence: CDR1 SGHTA, CDR2 FQGNSA. The CDR3 sequence: CASSLHEYSNQPQHF. The CDR3 region has the DNA TGTGCCAGCAGCTTACACGAGTATAGCAATCAGCCCCAGCATTTT. Complete variable domain (other parts from reference TRBV7-2 and TRBJ1-5): GAGVSQSPSNKVTEKGKDVELRCDPISGHTALYWYRQSLGQGLEFLIYFQGNSAPDKSGLPSDRFSAERTGGSVSTLTIQRTQQEDSAVYLCASSLHEYSNQPQHFGDGTRLSIL.

In its sample, this clonotype was seen a few times. The chain combines TRBV4-1 with TRBJ1-1; 9 bases are a match to TRBD1. In germline, CDR1 is MGHRA, CDR2 YSYEKL. The CDR3 is 15 residues long. The V and J ends lost 0 bases and 4 bases, in that order; junction bases with no gene match: 3. CDR3 DNA sequence: TGCGCCAGCAGCCAAGAGGGGACAGGGACCACTGAAGCTTTCTTT. This translates into CASSQEGTGTTEAFF.

Turning to this clonotype: At one end the junction does not follow the germline gene, possibly because of a read error. The chain links TRBV7-9 to TRBJ2-3, with TRBD1 identical over 7 bases. Germline V gene lookup returns CDR1 SEHNR and CDR2 FQNEAQ (reference sequence). The CDR3 spans 13 residues. CDR3 sequence reads: CVSSWDSQDTQYF. CDR3 in DNA: TGTGTCAGCAGCTGGGACAGCCAAGATACGCAGTATTTT.